A single sample is the source of the 23 T cell receptor beta chains below, sequenced in a study of CD8 T cells in Susac syndrome. Random hexamers primed reverse transcription of about 0.5 to 1 ug RNA. MiXCR, run by TCRdb on the immunoSEQ multiplex PCR reads, gives a single entry per CDR3 protein. The sample lists 95,000 to 150,000 distinct CDR3 sequences; roughly 94% were seen once. What was sequenced was CD8+ T cells from PBMCs. The receptors come from a human donor with Susac syndrome.

The chain employs TRBV20-1 and TRBJ2-7; D not resolved. The germline gives CDR1 DFQATT, CDR2 SNEGSKA (reference sequence). The CDR3 contains 13 residues. V dropped 3 bases and J dropped 1 base, with 10 bases sitting between them. CDR3 sequence: CSASGLGSYEQYF. The DNA of the CDR3 is TGCAGTGCTAGCGGGCTGGGATCCTACGAGCAGTACTTC.

This rearrangement joins TRBV7-9 to TRBJ1-4; D remains ambiguous. The ends were cut back, 2 bases at V and 3 bases at J, with 10 bases in the middle. The CDR3 has 15 amino acids. Looked up from germline, CDR1 is SEHNR and CDR2 is FQNEAQ (reference sequence). The CDR3 loop is CASSLKGSSNEKLFF. The CDR3 DNA is TGTGCCAGCAGCTTAAAGGGCAGTTCTAATGAAAAACTGTTTTTT.

V gene TRBV19 combines with J gene TRBJ2-5, with 10 bases lining up with TRBD2. The germline gives CDR1 LNHDA, CDR2 SQIVND (reference sequence). V was pared by 5 bases and J by 5 bases, with 8 bases of the junction left unmatched. The CDR3 totals 15 residues. DNA for the CDR3: TGTGCCAGTAGTGTCAGCGGGGGGGCCGTGGAGACCCAGTACTTC. Translated, it gives CASSVSGGAVETQYF. Complete variable domain (other parts from reference TRBV19 and TRBJ2-5): DGGITQSPKYLFRKEGQNVTLSCEQNLNHDAMYWYRQDPGQGLRLIYYSQIVNDFQKGDIAEGYSVSREKKESFPLTVTSAQKNPTAFYLCASSVSGGAVETQYFGPGTRLLVL.

The sample holds one count of this clonotype. V and J are TRBV11-2 and TRBJ2-5; D perhaps matches TRBD1 (6 bases). Per germline, CDR1 SGHAT and CDR2 FQNNGV. The CDR3 loop spans 13 amino acids. Trimming left V 10 bases short and J 7 bases short, with 19 bases between. The CDR3 region is CATTDSTEWTQYF. The CDR3 DNA is TGTGCCACCACGGACAGTACTGAGTGGACCCAGTACTTC.

The V and J genes are TRBV29-1 and TRBJ1-2; D possibly corresponds to TRBD1 (5 bases). Trimming shortened V by 6 bases and J by 4 bases, and 12 bases separated the two germline ends. The CDR3 is 12 amino acids. Germline V lookup: CDR1 SQVTM, CDR2 ANQGSEA. For the CDR3, the DNA is TGCAGCGTGTCCGGGGGAGCCTATGGCTACACCTTC. Its protein product is CSVSGGAYGYTF.

This chain connects TRBV19 to TRBJ2-7; D is unclear. Trimming pared 1 base from V and 3 bases from J, leaving 13 bases between. CDR1 is LNHDA and CDR2 is SQIVND in the germline V gene (reference sequence). The CDR3 runs 15 residues. CDR3 DNA: TGTGCCAGTAGTATAGCATTCGGCTCGGACTACGAGCAGTACTTC. It encodes CASSIAFGSDYEQYF.

This clonotype was detected once. CDR3 nucleotides: TGTGCCAGCAGCGTATCGGCTAGCGGGGCCTCCTACAATGAGCAGTTCTTC. Translation gives CASSVSASGASYNEQFF. The chain recombines TRBV9 with TRBJ2-1; TRBD2 matches 9 bases. V lost 1 base and J lost 0; bases outside the gene matches: 5. CDR3 size: 17 residues. Germline assignment: CDR1 SGDLS and CDR2 YYNGEE. Full variable domain (rest looked up from reference TRBV9 and TRBJ2-1): DSGVTQTPKHLITATGQRVTLRCSPRSGDLSVYWYQQSLDQGLQFLIQYYNGEERAKGNILERFSAQQFPDLHSELNLSSLELGDSALYFCASSVSASGASYNEQFFGPGTRLTVL.

The J gene is TRBJ2-3, the V gene TRBV6-5; no reliable D call. The CDR3 is 14 amino acids. The ends were cut back, 7 bases at V and 2 bases at J, with 13 bases in the middle. Germline CDR1 is MNHEY and CDR2 is SVGAGI. The CDR3 reads CASKPRTYTDTQYF. CDR3 in DNA: TGTGCCAGCAAGCCGAGGACCTACACAGATACGCAGTATTTT.

The chain combines TRBV6-5 with TRBJ2-1; 7 nucleotides agree with TRBD2. Looked up from germline, CDR1 is MNHEY and CDR2 is SVGAGI. After removal of 0 bases from V and 4 bases from J, the junction contained 9 bases not matched to a gene. The CDR3 totals 17 residues. The CDR3 nucleotides read TGTGCCAGCAGTTACTCTGATCCTAGCGGCTGGTACAATGAGCAGTTCTTC. The encoded protein is CASSYSDPSGWYNEQFF.

The rearrangement uses TRBV9 and TRBJ2-1; D tentatively reads TRBD1 or TRBD2 (6 bases each). V lost 6 bases, J lost 0 bases, and 13 bases lay in between. Germline values: CDR1 SGDLS, CDR2 YYNGEE. The CDR3 covers 15 residues. The CDR3 nucleotides are TGTGCCAGCACCTACGGAGGGGGCTCCTACAATGAGCAGTTCTTC. It codes for CASTYGGGSYNEQFF. Using reference TRBV9 and TRBJ2-1 for the parts outside the CDR3, the full variable domain is DSGVTQTPKHLITATGQRVTLRCSPRSGDLSVYWYQQSLDQGLQFLIQYYNGEERAKGNILERFSAQQFPDLHSELNLSSLELGDSALYFCASTYGGGSYNEQFFGPGTRLTVL.

This chain uses TRBV5-4 with TRBJ2-2; 7 bases align to TRBD1. The junction had 5 bases not matched to a gene; V was cut back by 3 bases and J by 3 bases. CDR3 length equals 15 residues. Germline CDR1 reads SGHNT; CDR2 reads YYREEE (reference sequence). In DNA, the CDR3 is TGTGCCAGCAGCTCCCCCGACAGGGACACCGGGGAGCTGTTTTTT. It translates to CASSSPDRDTGELFF.

The V gene is TRBV5-4, the J gene TRBJ2-4, with D possibly TRBD1 on 6 matching bases. The germline CDR1 and CDR2 sequences are SGHNT and YYREEE (reference sequence). With 3 bases removed from V and 16 bases from J, the gap between germline ends came to 14 bases. The CDR3 length is 11 residues. CDR3 sequence (DNA): TGTGCCAGCAGCTCGGGACAAGTTAGATACTTC. Translated, it gives CASSSGQVRYF.

The rearrangement uses TRBV29-1 and TRBJ1-1; TRBD1 matches 7 bases. The germline CDR1 and CDR2 sequences are SQVTM and ANQGSEA. This CDR3 is 16 amino acids long. V lost 0 bases, J lost 2 bases, and 9 bases stayed unmatched. The CDR3 sequence: CSVEDATGERNTEAFF. The CDR3 DNA reads TGCAGCGTTGAAGACGCTACAGGGGAGAGAAACACTGAAGCTTTCTTT.

This clonotype was detected only once. The chain uses TRBV2 and TRBJ2-1; 10 bases match TRBD2. Germline-derived CDR1 and CDR2 are SNHLY and FYNNEI. Unmatched junction bases numbered 4, after V lost 7 bases and J lost 4 bases. The CDR3 is 14 residues long. CDR3 coding DNA: TGTGCCAGCACCTCACTAGCGGGGTACAATGAGCAGTTCTTC. Residues: CASTSLAGYNEQFF.

This sequence joins TRBV5-1 and TRBJ1-1; D not resolved. The CDR3 has 15 amino acids. V was clipped by 0 bases and J by 1 base, with 10 bases between them. CDR1 and CDR2 from the germline V gene are SGHRS and YFSETQ. This CDR3 is CASSLGRSSNTEAFF. CDR3 nucleotide sequence: TGCGCCAGCAGCTTGGGGCGGTCCTCGAACACTGAAGCTTTCTTT.

The CDR3 region is CASSWGNEQFF. The CDR3, as DNA: TGTGCCAGCAGTTGGGGCAATGAGCAGTTCTTC. This chain uses TRBV27 with TRBJ2-1; D ambiguous. Trimming shortened V by 4 bases and J by 6 bases, and 4 bases separated the two germline ends. The CDR3 runs to 11 residues. CDR1 is MNHEY, CDR2 SMNVEV, per germline (reference sequence).

The genes are TRBV30 and TRBJ2-1; the match to TRBD2 covers 8 bases. The CDR3 consists of 16 residues. Germline values: CDR1 GTSNPN, CDR2 SVGIG (reference sequence). Trimming at V came to 1 base and at J to 8 bases, leaving 13 bases not matched to a gene. CDR3 protein: CAWSAMERGGLDEQFF. In DNA, the CDR3 is TGTGCCTGGAGTGCTATGGAACGGGGGGGCCTCGATGAGCAGTTCTTC.

This clonotype was picked up one time. V usage is TRBV7-9 and J usage is TRBJ2-2; D is ambiguous. Germline V gene sequence: CDR1 SEHNR, CDR2 FQNEAQ (reference sequence). The V and J ends lost 5 bases and 1 base respectively, with 8 bases between them. This CDR3 is 14 amino acids long. DNA of the CDR3: TGTGCCAGCAGCCGACTGCTGAACACCGGGGAGCTGTTTTTT. It specifies CASSRLLNTGELFF.

The rearrangement links TRBV25-1 to TRBJ2-5; a weak D match, TRBD1 (6 bases). Per germline, CDR1 MGHDK and CDR2 SYGVNS. V was pared by 3 bases and J by 2 bases, with 16 bases between. The CDR3 consists of 16 residues. The CDR3 loop is CASSDPRGPRQETQYF. Written as DNA, the CDR3 is TGTGCCAGCAGTGACCCCAGGGGACCTAGACAAGAGACCCAGTACTTC.

This chain joins TRBV20-1 and TRBJ2-7; tentatively, D is TRBD2 (6 bases). CDR3 length equals 15 residues. Germline V gives CDR1 DFQATT, CDR2 SNEGSKA (reference sequence). Trimming took 4 bases from V and 2 from J, leaving 18 bases between them. The CDR3 region has the DNA TGCAGTGCTACGGGGGACCAAACTTCACCCTACGAGCAGTACTTC. It yields the protein CSATGDQTSPYEQYF.

The chain joins TRBV29-1 to TRBJ2-3; no reliable D call. The CDR3 extends over 15 amino acids. Germline lookup yields CDR1 SQVTM and CDR2 ANQGSEA. The V gene lost 8 bases and the J gene lost 0 bases, with 18 bases spanning the gap. CDR3 amino acids: CSTPSLISSTDTQYF. In DNA, the CDR3 is TGCAGCACTCCCTCACTCATCTCTAGCACAGATACGCAGTATTTT.

The rearrangement uses TRBV5-6 and TRBJ2-7; possible D gene TRBD2, 5 bases. V was clipped by 4 bases and J by 2 bases, with 13 bases between them. This CDR3 comprises 14 residues. Germline values: CDR1 SGHDT, CDR2 YYEEEE. The CDR3 reads CASSGGLLAYEQYF. The DNA for the CDR3 is TGTGCCAGCAGCGGCGGACTTTTAGCCTACGAGCAGTACTTC.

This chain joins TRBV27 and TRBJ2-1, with 7 nucleotides matching TRBD2. CDR1 is MNHEY and CDR2 is SMNVEV in the germline V gene (reference sequence). This CDR3 is built from 15 residues. Losses at the gene ends were 5 bases for V and 5 bases for J; bases not matched to a gene: 9. CDR3 DNA: TGTGCCAGCAGTCCGGTGGGGGGGAGAAACAATGAGCAGTTCTTC. As protein: CASSPVGGRNNEQFF.